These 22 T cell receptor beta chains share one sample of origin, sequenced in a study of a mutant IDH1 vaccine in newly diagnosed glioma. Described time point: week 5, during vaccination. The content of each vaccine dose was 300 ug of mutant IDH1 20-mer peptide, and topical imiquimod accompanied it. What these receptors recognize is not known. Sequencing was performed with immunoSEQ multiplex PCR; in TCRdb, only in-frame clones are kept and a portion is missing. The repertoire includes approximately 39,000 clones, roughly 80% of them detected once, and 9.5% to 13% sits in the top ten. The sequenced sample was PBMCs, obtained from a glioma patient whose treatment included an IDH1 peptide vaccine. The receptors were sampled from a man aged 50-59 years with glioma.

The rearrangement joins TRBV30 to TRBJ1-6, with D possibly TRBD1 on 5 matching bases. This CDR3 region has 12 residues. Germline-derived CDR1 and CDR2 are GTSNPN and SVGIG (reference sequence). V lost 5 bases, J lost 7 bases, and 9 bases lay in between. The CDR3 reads CAWDRKNSPLHF. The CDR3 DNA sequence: TGTGCCTGGGACAGAAAAAATTCACCCCTCCACTTT.

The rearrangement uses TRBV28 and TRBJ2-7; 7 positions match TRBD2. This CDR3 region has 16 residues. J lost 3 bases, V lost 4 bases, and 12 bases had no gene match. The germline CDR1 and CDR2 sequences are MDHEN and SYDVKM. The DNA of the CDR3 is TGTGCCAGCAGTTCCCCTACTAGCGCCCTATACTACGAGCAGTACTTC. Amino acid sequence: CASSSPTSALYYEQYF. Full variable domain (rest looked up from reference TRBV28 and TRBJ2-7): DVKVTQSSRYLVKRTGEKVFLECVQDMDHENMFWYRQDPGLGLRLIYFSYDVKMKEKGDIPEGYSVSREKKERFSLILESASTNQTSMYLCASSSPTSALYYEQYFGPGTRLTVT.

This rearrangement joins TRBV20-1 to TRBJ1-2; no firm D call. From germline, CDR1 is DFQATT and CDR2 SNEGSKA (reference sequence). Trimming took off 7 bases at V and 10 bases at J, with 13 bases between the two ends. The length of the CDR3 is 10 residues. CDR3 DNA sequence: TGCAGTGGCATGGGCGGTAACTACACCTTC. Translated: CSGMGGNYTF.

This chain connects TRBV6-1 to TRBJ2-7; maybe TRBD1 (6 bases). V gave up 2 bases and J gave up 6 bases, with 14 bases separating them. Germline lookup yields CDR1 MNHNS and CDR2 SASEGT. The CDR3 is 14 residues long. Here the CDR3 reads CASSELVGAGEQYF. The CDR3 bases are TGTGCCAGCAGTGAATTGGTGGGGGCGGGCGAGCAGTACTTC.

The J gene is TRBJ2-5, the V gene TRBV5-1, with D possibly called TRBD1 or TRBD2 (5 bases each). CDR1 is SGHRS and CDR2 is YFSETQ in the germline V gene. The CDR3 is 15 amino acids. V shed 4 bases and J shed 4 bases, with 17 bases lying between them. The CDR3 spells CASSMASVGGETQYF. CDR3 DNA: TGCGCCAGCAGCATGGCCTCCGTTGGGGGAGAGACCCAGTACTTC.

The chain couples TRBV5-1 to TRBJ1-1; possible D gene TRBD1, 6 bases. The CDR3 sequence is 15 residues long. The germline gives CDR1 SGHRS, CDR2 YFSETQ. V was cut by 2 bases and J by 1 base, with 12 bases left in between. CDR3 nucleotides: TGCGCCAGCAGCTTTGATCTGGGGGCGAACACTGAAGCTTTCTTT. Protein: CASSFDLGANTEAFF.

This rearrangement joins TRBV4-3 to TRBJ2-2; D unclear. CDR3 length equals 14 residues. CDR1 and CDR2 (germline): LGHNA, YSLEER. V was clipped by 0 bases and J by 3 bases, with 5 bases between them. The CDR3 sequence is CASSQDSYTGELFF. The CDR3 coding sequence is TGCGCCAGCAGCCAAGACTCATACACCGGGGAGCTGTTTTTT.

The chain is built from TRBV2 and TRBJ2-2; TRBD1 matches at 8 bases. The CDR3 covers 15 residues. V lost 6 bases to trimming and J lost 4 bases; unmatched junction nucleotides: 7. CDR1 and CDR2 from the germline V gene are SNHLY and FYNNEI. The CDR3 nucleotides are TGTGCCAGCAGCGACAGGGGACTGTTCACCGGGGAGCTGTTTTTT. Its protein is CASSDRGLFTGELFF.

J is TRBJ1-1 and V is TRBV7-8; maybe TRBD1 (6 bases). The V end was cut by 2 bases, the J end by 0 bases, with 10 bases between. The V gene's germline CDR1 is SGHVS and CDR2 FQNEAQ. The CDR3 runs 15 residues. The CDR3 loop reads CASSLTQGLNTEAFF. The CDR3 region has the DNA TGTGCCAGCAGCTTAACACAGGGTCTGAACACTGAAGCTTTCTTT.

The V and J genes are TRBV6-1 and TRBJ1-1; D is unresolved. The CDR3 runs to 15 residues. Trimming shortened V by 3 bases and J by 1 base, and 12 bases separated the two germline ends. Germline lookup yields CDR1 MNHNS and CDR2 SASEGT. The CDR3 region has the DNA TGTGCCAGCAGTGACCCTTATCGACAGAACACTGAAGCTTTCTTT. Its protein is CASSDPYRQNTEAFF.

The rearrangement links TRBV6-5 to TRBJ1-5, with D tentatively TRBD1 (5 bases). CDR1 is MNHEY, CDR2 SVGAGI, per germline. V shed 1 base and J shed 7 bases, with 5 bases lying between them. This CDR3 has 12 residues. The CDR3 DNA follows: TGTGCCAGCAGTTACTGGGGGCAGCCCCAGCATTTT. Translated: CASSYWGQPQHF.

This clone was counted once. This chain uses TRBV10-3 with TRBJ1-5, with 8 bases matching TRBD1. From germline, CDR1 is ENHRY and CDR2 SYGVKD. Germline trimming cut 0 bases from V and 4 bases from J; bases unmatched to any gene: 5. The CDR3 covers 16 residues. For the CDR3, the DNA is TGTGCCATCAGTGAGTCGGGAACAGGGGGTAATCAGCCCCAGCATTTT. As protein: CAISESGTGGNQPQHF.

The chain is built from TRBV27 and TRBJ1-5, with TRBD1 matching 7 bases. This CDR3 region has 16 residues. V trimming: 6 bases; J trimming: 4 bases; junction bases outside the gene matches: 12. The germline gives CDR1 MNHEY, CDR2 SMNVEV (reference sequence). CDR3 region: CASRDAGTAKNQPQHF. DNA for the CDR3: TGTGCCAGCAGAGACGCCGGGACAGCCAAGAATCAGCCCCAGCATTTT.

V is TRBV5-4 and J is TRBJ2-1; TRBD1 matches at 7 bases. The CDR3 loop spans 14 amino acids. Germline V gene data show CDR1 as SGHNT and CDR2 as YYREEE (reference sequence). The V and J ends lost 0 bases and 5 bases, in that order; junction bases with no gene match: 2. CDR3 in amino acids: CASSLGDRDNEQFF. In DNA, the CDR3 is TGTGCCAGCAGCTTGGGTGACAGGGACAATGAGCAGTTCTTC. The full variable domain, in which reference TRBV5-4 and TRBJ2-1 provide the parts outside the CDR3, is ETGVTQSPTHLIKTRGQQVTLRCSSQSGHNTVSWYQQALGQGPQFIFQYYREEENGRGNFPPRFSGLQFPNYSSELNVNALELDDSALYLCASSLGDRDNEQFFGPGTRLTVL.

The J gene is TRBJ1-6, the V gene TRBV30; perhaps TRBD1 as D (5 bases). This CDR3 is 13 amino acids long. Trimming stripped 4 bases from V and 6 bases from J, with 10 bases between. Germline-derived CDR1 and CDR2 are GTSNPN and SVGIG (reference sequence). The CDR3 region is CAWKQAANSPLHF. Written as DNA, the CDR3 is TGTGCCTGGAAACAGGCGGCTAATTCACCCCTCCACTTT.

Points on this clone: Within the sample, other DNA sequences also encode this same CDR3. The CDR3 nucleotides read TGTGCCAGCAGCTTAGACGGAAACACCATATATTTT. It yields the protein CASSLDGNTIYF. V and J are TRBV7-9 and TRBJ1-3, with D hard to call. CDR1 is SEHNR, CDR2 FQNEAQ, per germline (reference sequence). This CDR3 comprises 12 residues. The V gene lost 1 base and the J gene lost 4 bases, with 2 bases spanning the gap.

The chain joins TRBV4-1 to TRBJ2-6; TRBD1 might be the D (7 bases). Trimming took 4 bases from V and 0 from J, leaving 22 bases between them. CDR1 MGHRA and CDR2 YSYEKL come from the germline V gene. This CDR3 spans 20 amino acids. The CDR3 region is CASSPQGSAGSYSGANVLTF. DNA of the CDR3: TGCGCCAGCAGCCCACAGGGGAGCGCGGGATCCTACTCTGGGGCCAACGTCCTGACTTTC.

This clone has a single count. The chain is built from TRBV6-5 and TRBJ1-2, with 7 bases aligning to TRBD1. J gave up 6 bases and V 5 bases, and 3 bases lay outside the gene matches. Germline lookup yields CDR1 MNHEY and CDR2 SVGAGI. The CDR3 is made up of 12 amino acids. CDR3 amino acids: CASSAGGDGYTF. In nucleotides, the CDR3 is TGTGCCAGCAGTGCAGGGGGGGATGGCTACACCTTC.

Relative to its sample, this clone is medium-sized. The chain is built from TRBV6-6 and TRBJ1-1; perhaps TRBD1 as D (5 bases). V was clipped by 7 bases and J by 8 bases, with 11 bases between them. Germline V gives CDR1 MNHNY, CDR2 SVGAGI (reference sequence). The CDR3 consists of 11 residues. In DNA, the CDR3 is TGTGCCAGCACTGGGGGGTTAGAAGCTTTCTTT. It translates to CASTGGLEAFF.

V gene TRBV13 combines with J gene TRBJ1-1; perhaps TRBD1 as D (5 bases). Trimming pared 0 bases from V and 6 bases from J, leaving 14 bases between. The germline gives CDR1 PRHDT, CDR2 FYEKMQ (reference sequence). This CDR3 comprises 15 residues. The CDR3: CASSLGGTPDAEAFF. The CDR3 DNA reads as TGTGCCAGCAGCTTAGGCGGGACCCCGGACGCTGAAGCTTTCTTT.

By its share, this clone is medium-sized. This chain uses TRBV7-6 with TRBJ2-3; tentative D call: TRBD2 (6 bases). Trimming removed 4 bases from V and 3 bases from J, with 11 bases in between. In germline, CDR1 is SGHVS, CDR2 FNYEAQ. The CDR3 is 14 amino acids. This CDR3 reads CASSSAGGTDTQYF. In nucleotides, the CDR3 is TGTGCCAGCAGCTCAGCCGGGGGAACAGATACGCAGTATTTT.

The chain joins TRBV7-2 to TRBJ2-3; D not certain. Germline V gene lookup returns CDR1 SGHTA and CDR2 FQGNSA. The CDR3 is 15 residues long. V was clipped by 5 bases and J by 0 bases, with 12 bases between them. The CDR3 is CASSLDLGSTDTQYF. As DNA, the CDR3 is TGTGCCAGCAGCCTCGATTTGGGAAGCACAGATACGCAGTATTTT.